Sequencing of this TCR beta chain was carried out in a study of blood T cell repertoires in COVID-19. The germline gives CDR1 LGHNA, CDR2 YSLEER. CDR3 length: 15 residues. V gave up 4 bases and J gave up 8 bases, with 15 bases separating them. Only in-frame clones appear in the TCRdb table, and some are missing; sequencing was by immunoSEQ multiplex PCR. This table holds under 300,000 clones, roughly 83% found once. The sequence came from a human donor with COVID-19, enrolled during active disease. The donor label of this sample is uncertain. What was sequenced was peripheral blood. This chain links TRBV4-3 with TRBJ1-6; TRBD1 might be the D (5 bases). In DNA form, the CDR3 reads TGCGCCAGCAGCCCCGTCGGGGGGAGGGATTCACCCCTCCACTTT. This translates into CASSPVGGRDSPLHF.